A single sample gave rise to the 24 T cell receptor beta chains below, sequenced in a study of Ad26.COV2.S vaccination and SARS-CoV-2 variants. Treatment denoted: some 19 received Ad26.COV2.S at low or high dose, single or two shots; about 5 received placebo; per-sample allocation not given. Specimens were obtained on day 63 following the first vaccine or placebo injection. Sequenced by immunoSEQ multiplex PCR; TCRdb stores in-frame clones only, minus some. The table has roughly 700,000 clones, roughly 90% seen once. The source material was peripheral blood, sampled in a trial of Ad26.COV2.S vaccine versus placebo. Source of these receptors: a person aged 18-60 years who received the Ad26.COV2.S COVID-19 vaccine or a placebo.

The chain employs TRBV25-1 and TRBJ1-1, with D possibly matching TRBD1 (5 bases). CDR1 is MGHDK and CDR2 is SYGVNS in the germline V gene. Trimming pared 4 bases from V and 5 bases from J, leaving 11 bases between. The CDR3 covers 13 residues. CDR3: CASSAGRRTEAFF. CDR3 DNA: TGTGCCAGCAGTGCAGGGAGGAGGACTGAAGCTTTCTTT. Looking up the rest from reference TRBV25-1 and TRBJ1-1 gives the full variable domain: EADIYQTPRYLVIGTGKKITLECSQTMGHDKMYWYQQDPGMELHLIHYSYGVNSTEKGDLSSESTVSRIRTEHFPLTLESARPSHTSQYLCASSAGRRTEAFFGQGTRLTVV.

The V and J genes are TRBV28 and TRBJ1-2; 7 positions match TRBD1. V lost 6 bases and J lost 1; bases outside the gene matches: 8. CDR3 length equals 15 residues. Germline loops: CDR1 MDHEN, CDR2 SYDVKM. The CDR3 region is CASSPGQELNYGYTF. In DNA, the CDR3 is TGTGCCAGCAGCCCCGGACAGGAGCTTAACTATGGCTACACCTTC.

The chain joins TRBV18 to TRBJ1-5; 8 bases are shared with TRBD1. Trimming removed 6 bases from V and 4 bases from J; junction bases left unmatched: 5. Germline V gene sequence: CDR1 KGHSH, CDR2 LQKENI. There are 14 residues in the CDR3. The CDR3 spells CASSYTGGNQPQHF. DNA for the CDR3: TGTGCCAGCTCCTACACAGGGGGAAATCAGCCCCAGCATTTT.

This chain links TRBV30 with TRBJ2-1, with 11 bases identical to TRBD2. The germline V gene encodes CDR1 GTSNPN and CDR2 SVGIG (reference sequence). The V segment lost 7 bases and the J segment 5 bases; nucleotides outside the gene matches: 1. The CDR3 runs 12 residues. This CDR3 reads CASSGRHNEQFF. The CDR3 nucleotides read TGTGCCTCTAGCGGGAGGCACAATGAGCAGTTCTTC.

This clone has more than one count but fewer than ten. The V and J genes are TRBV18 and TRBJ1-4; D is unclear. The CDR3 length is 13 residues. V was cut by 8 bases and J by 5 bases, with 12 bases left in between. The germline V gene encodes CDR1 KGHSH and CDR2 LQKENI. The CDR3 reads CASQAGLNEKLFF. The CDR3 region has the DNA TGTGCCAGCCAAGCTGGATTGAATGAAAAACTGTTTTTT.

Comments on this clone: The junction departs from the called germline gene at one end, perhaps through a read error. V and J are TRBV6-2 or TRBV6-3 and TRBJ2-5; TRBD1 is a possible D gene (5 bases). This CDR3 region has 15 residues. Germline loops: CDR1 MNHEY, CDR2 SVGEGT. The CDR3 loop is CAGSLKRGSQETQYF. The CDR3 DNA sequence: TGTGCCGGCAGTCTTAAAAGGGGCTCGCAAGAGACCCAGTACTTC.

The chain uses TRBV12-3 or TRBV12-4 and TRBJ1-2; D is perhaps TRBD1 (5 bases). The length of the CDR3 is 13 residues. V lost 7 bases, J lost 4 bases, and 13 bases lay in between. The CDR3 nucleotides are TGTGCCAGCAAGACCGGACAAAGCTATGGCTACACCTTC. Its protein is CASKTGQSYGYTF.

This chain connects TRBV2 to TRBJ2-5; 12 positions agree with TRBD2. The CDR3 length is 16 residues. Germline CDR1 reads SNHLY; CDR2 reads FYNNEI. Trimming removed 6 bases from V and 2 bases from J; junction bases left unmatched: 7. DNA for the CDR3: TGTGCCAGCAGAAGACTAGCGGGAGTTGGGCAAGAGACCCAGTACTTC. It specifies CASRRLAGVGQETQYF. The full variable domain, rest sourced from reference TRBV2 and TRBJ2-5, is EPEVTQTPSHQVTQMGQEVILRCVPISNHLYFYWYRQILGQKVEFLVSFYNNEISEKSEIFDDQFSVERPDGSNFTLKIRSTKLEDSAMYFCASRRLAGVGQETQYFGPGTRLLVL.

The CDR3 DNA follows: TGTGCAGTGGTCTCCCCCTATGGCTACACCTTC. Its protein is CAVVSPYGYTF. V is TRBV28 and J is TRBJ1-2, with D unresolved. CDR3 length: 11 amino acids. Germline CDR1 and CDR2: MDHEN and SYDVKM.

The chain combines TRBV30 with TRBJ2-5; TRBD2 agrees at 7 bases. There are 14 residues in the CDR3. Unmatched junction bases numbered 10, after V lost 4 bases and J lost 5 bases. Germline CDR1 reads GTSNPN; CDR2 reads SVGIG (reference sequence). CDR3: CAWTPGRERETQYF. For the CDR3, the DNA is TGTGCCTGGACCCCGGGGAGGGAGAGGGAGACCCAGTACTTC. Full variable domain (missing parts from reference TRBV30 and TRBJ2-5): SQTIHQWPATLVQPVGSPLSLECTVEGTSNPNLYWYRQAAGRGLQLLFYSVGIGQISSEVPQNLSASRPQDRQFILSSKKLLLSDSGFYLCAWTPGRERETQYFGPGTRLLVL.

This clone is a singleton in its sample. The chain joins TRBV2 to TRBJ2-3; TRBD1 agrees at 10 bases. The V and J ends lost 5 bases and 6 bases, in that order; junction bases with no gene match: 5. This CDR3 has 14 amino acids. Germline V gene lookup returns CDR1 SNHLY and CDR2 FYNNEI. CDR3 sequence reads: CASSRDRGGDTQYF. As DNA, the CDR3 is TGTGCCAGCAGTAGGGACAGGGGAGGGGATACGCAGTATTTT.

The chain employs TRBV25-1 and TRBJ1-1; 12 nucleotides align to TRBD1. The CDR3 runs 18 residues. Trimming removed 2 bases from V and 4 bases from J; junction bases left unmatched: 11. Germline V gene sequence: CDR1 MGHDK, CDR2 SYGVNS. The CDR3 is CASSEIAGTGGRSTEAFF. The CDR3 DNA reads as TGTGCCAGCAGTGAAATAGCCGGGACAGGGGGCAGGAGCACTGAAGCTTTCTTT.

The V and J genes are TRBV7-9 and TRBJ1-5, with D unresolved. V was cut by 2 bases and J by 0 bases, with 2 bases left in between. The CDR3 runs 13 residues. Per germline, CDR1 SEHNR and CDR2 FQNEAQ (reference sequence). The CDR3 sequence: CASSLNSNQPQHF. DNA for the CDR3: TGTGCCAGCAGCTTAAATAGCAATCAGCCCCAGCATTTT.

V is TRBV25-1 and J is TRBJ2-5; D may correspond to TRBD1 or TRBD2 (5 bases each). The CDR3 contains 13 residues. Germline CDR1 and CDR2: MGHDK and SYGVNS. V gave up 3 bases and J gave up 6 bases, with 11 bases separating them. DNA of the CDR3: TGTGCCAGCAGTGATGGGGGTATCAAGACCCAGTACTTC. It specifies CASSDGGIKTQYF.

The V call is TRBV27, the J call TRBJ2-7; weak D call: TRBD1 (5 bases). The ends were cut back, 3 bases at V and 7 bases at J, with 13 bases in the middle. This CDR3 comprises 13 residues. The V gene's germline CDR1 is MNHEY and CDR2 SMNVEV (reference sequence). The CDR3 nucleotides read TGTGCCAGCAGTTTCGCGAACCAGGGTGAGCAGTACTTC. This codes for CASSFANQGEQYF.

The chain is built from TRBV5-1 and TRBJ1-2, with D possibly being TRBD1 (6 bases). The V gene's germline CDR1 is SGHRS and CDR2 YFSETQ. The CDR3 runs 13 residues. The V gene lost 1 base and the J gene lost 6 bases, with 10 bases spanning the gap. The CDR3, as DNA: TGCGCCAGCAGCTTGTCCGGGGGCAATGGCTACACCTTC. This sequence encodes CASSLSGGNGYTF.

V gene TRBV9 combines with J gene TRBJ1-6, with 7 bases aligning to TRBD1. The CDR3 covers 16 residues. The junction had 13 bases not matched to a gene; V was cut back by 4 bases and J by 9 bases. Germline CDR1 reads SGDLS; CDR2 reads YYNGEE. The CDR3 region has the DNA TGTGCCAGCAGCTCCAGTGGCCCACAGGGGAGTTCACCCCTCCACTTT. It translates to CASSSSGPQGSSPLHF.

This clone was counted a single time. V usage is TRBV5-1 and J usage is TRBJ1-1; weak D call: TRBD1 (6 bases). CDR1 is SGHRS and CDR2 is YFSETQ in the germline V gene. The CDR3 runs 15 residues. V gave up 2 bases and J gave up 0 bases, with 11 bases separating them. The CDR3 spells CASSFPGGMNTEAFF. CDR3 in DNA: TGCGCCAGCAGCTTCCCGGGGGGCATGAACACTGAAGCTTTCTTT.

This chain links TRBV14 with TRBJ1-1; no reliable D call. The germline CDR1 and CDR2 sequences are SGHDN and FVKESK. The CDR3 contains 17 residues. V was shortened by 0 bases and J by 1 base, with 15 bases between the two germline ends. CDR3 bases: TGTGCCAGCAGCCAAGATAGAGCGCGGCAGGAGAACACTGAAGCTTTCTTT. It yields the protein CASSQDRARQENTEAFF.

The chain joins TRBV7-9 to TRBJ2-1, with 8 bases fitting TRBD2. With 1 base clipped from V and 7 bases from J, the junction kept 9 bases outside the gene matches. Germline CDR1 and CDR2: SEHNR and FQNEAQ (reference sequence). This CDR3 is built from 16 residues. As DNA, the CDR3 is TGTGCCAGCAGCTTAGGGTCGGGAGGGCCGTCGAATGAGCAGTTCTTC. Encoded protein: CASSLGSGGPSNEQFF.

The chain has TRBV12-5 and TRBJ2-5; possibly TRBD1 for D (6 bases). The V gene lost 7 bases and the J gene lost 5 bases, with 20 bases spanning the gap. Looked up from germline, CDR1 is LGHNT and CDR2 is FRNRAP. There are 15 residues in the CDR3. This CDR3 reads CASAFGTGNWETQYF. The CDR3 coding sequence is TGTGCTAGTGCCTTTGGAACAGGGAATTGGGAGACCCAGTACTTC.

This clone has only a few counts. The chain joins TRBV5-6 to TRBJ1-2; TRBD1 is a possible D gene (6 bases). Between the trimmed V and J ends, which lost 4 bases and 1 base, there was a span of 8 bases. Germline loops: CDR1 SGHDT, CDR2 YYEEEE. The CDR3 runs to 13 residues. CDR3 loop: CASSPDSNYGYTF. The CDR3 nucleotides are TGTGCCAGCAGCCCGGACAGTAACTATGGCTACACCTTC.

The V and J genes are TRBV6-5 and TRBJ2-7; D unresolved. Trimming removed 6 bases from V and 5 bases from J, with 14 bases in between. The germline V gene encodes CDR1 MNHEY and CDR2 SVGAGI. The CDR3 runs 13 residues. The CDR3 DNA sequence: TGTGCCAGCAGAATAGCTAGTGGGAACGAGCAGTACTTC. It yields the protein CASRIASGNEQYF.

This chain uses TRBV15 with TRBJ1-1; D uncertain. V lost 0 bases to trimming and J lost 0 bases, with 2 bases between them. CDR1 LNHNV and CDR2 YYDKDF come from the germline V gene (reference sequence). The CDR3 covers 13 residues. In nucleotides, the CDR3 is TGTGCCACCAGCAGAGACTTGAACACTGAAGCTTTCTTT. It translates to CATSRDLNTEAFF. Drawing the rest from reference TRBV15 and TRBJ1-1, the complete variable domain is DAMVIQNPRYQVTQFGKPVTLSCSQTLNHNVMYWYQQKSSQAPKLLFHYYDKDFNNEADTPDNFQSRRPNTSFCFLDIRSPGLGDTAMYLCATSRDLNTEAFFGQGTRLTVV.